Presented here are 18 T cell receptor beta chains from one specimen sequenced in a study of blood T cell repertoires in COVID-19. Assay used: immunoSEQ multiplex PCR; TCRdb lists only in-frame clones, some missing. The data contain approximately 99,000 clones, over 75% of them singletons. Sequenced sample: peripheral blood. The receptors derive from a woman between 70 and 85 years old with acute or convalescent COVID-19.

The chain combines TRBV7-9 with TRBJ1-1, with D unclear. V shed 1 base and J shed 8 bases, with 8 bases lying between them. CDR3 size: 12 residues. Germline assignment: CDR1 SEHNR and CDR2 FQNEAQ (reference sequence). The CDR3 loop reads CASSLGLSEAFF. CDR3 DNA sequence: TGTGCCAGCAGCTTAGGCCTTAGCGAAGCTTTCTTT.

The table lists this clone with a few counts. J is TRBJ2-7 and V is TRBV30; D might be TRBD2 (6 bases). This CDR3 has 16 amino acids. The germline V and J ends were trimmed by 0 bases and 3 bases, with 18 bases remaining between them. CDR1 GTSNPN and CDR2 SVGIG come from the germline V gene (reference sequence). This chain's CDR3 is CAWSVGWGGLGYEQYF. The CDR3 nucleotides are TGTGCCTGGAGTGTTGGTTGGGGAGGTTTAGGCTACGAGCAGTACTTC.

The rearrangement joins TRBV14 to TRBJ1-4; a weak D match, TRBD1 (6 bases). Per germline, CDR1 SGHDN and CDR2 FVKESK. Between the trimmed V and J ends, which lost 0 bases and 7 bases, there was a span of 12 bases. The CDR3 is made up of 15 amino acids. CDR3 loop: CASSQESFRGEKLFF. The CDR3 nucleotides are TGTGCCAGCAGCCAAGAGAGTTTCAGGGGTGAAAAACTGTTTTTT.

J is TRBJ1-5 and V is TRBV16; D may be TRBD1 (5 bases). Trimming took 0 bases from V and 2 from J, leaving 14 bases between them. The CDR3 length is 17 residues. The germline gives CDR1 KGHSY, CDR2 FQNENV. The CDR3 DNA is TGTGCCAGCAGCCAATCGATAGGGGTTTTGGGCAATCAGCCCCAGCATTTT. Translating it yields CASSQSIGVLGNQPQHF.

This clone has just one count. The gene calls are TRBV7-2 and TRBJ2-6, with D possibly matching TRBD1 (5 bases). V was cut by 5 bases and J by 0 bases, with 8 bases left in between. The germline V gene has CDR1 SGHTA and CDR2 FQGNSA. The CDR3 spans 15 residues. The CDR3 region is CASSPQVSGANVLTF. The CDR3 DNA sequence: TGTGCCAGCAGCCCACAGGTCTCTGGGGCCAACGTCCTGACTTTC.

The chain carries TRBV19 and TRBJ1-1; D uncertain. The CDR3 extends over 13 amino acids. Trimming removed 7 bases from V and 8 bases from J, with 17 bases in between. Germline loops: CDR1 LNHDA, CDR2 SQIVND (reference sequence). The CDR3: CASNQRRAGEAFF. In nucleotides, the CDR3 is TGTGCCAGTAACCAAAGGAGGGCAGGCGAAGCTTTCTTT.

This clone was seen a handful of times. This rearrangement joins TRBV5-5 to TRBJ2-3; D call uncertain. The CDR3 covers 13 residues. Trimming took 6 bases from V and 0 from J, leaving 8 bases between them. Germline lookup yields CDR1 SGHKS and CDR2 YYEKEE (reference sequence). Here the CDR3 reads CASILYSTDTQYF. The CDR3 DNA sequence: TGTGCCAGCATCCTTTATAGCACAGATACGCAGTATTTT.

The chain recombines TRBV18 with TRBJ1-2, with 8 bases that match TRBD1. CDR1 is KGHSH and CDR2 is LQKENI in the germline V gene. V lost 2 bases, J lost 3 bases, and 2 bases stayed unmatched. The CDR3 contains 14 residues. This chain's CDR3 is CASSPEQGDYGYTF. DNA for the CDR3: TGTGCCAGCTCACCAGAACAGGGGGACTATGGCTACACCTTC.

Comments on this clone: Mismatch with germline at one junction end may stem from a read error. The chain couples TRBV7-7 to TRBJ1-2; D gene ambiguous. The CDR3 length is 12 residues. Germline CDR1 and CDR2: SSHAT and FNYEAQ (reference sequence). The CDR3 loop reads CASSLGPGGYTF. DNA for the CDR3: TGTGCTAGCAGCTTAGGGCCGGGTGGCTACACCTTC.

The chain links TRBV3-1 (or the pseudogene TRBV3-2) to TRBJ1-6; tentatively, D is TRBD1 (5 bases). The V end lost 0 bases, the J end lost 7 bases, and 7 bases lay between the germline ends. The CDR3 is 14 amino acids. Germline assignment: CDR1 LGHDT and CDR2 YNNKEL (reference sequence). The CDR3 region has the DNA TGTGCCAGCAGCCAAGACAGGGTGAATTCACCCCTCCACTTT. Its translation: CASSQDRVNSPLHF.

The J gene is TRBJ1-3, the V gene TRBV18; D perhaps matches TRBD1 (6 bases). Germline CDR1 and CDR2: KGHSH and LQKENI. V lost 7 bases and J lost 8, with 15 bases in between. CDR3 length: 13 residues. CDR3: CASFTGIGDTIYF. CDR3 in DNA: TGTGCCAGCTTCACAGGGATTGGGGACACCATATATTTT.

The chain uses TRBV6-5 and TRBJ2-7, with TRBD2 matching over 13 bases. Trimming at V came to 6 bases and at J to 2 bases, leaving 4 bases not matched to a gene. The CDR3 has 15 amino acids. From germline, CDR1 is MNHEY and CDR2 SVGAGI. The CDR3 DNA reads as TGTGCCAGCAGACTAACTAGCGGGGGGGCCTACGAGCAGTACGTC. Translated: CASRLTSGGAYEQYV.

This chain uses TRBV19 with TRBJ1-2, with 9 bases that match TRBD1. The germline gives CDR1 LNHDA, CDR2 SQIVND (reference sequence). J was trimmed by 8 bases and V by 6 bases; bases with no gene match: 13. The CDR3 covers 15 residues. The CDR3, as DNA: TGTGCCAGTAGACACCGGGACAGGGAGAGGAAAGGCTACACCTTC. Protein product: CASRHRDRERKGYTF.

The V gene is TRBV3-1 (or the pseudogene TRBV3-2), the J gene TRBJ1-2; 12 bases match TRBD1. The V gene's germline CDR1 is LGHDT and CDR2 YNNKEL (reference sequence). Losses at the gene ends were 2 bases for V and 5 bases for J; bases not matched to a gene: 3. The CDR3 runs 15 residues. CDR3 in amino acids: CASSQRGQGAYGYTF. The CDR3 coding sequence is TGTGCCAGCAGCCAAAGGGGACAGGGGGCATATGGCTACACCTTC.

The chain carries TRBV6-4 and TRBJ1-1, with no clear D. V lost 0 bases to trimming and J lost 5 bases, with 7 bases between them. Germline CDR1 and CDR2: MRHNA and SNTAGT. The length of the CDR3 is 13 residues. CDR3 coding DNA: TGTGCCAGCAGTGACTCGGAGGGTACTGAAGCTTTCTTT. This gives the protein CASSDSEGTEAFF.

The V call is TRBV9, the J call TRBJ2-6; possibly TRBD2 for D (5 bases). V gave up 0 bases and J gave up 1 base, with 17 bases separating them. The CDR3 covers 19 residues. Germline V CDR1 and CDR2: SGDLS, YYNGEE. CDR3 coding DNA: TGTGCCAGCAGCGTAGGTCCCGGGATTCGCATTTCTGGGGCCAACGTCCTGACTTTC. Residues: CASSVGPGIRISGANVLTF.

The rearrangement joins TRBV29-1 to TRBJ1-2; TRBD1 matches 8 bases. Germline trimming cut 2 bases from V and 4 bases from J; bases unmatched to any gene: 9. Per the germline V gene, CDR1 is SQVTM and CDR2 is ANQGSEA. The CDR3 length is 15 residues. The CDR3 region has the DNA TGCAGCGTTGAACGGGGGGCAGGGGGCATCTATGGCTACACCTTC. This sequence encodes CSVERGAGGIYGYTF.

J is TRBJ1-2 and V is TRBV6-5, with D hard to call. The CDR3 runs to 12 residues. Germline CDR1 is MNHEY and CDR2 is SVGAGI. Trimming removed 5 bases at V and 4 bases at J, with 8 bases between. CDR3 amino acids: CASSRESYGYTF. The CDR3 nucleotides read TGTGCCAGCAGTAGGGAGTCCTATGGCTACACCTTC.